This T cell receptor beta chain derives from a study of spatial heterogeneity in lung cancer. For the study at large: As counted in raw reads, each unique TCR and UMI combination appeared more than ten times on average. General observations from the study: Blood contained ubiquitous expanded tumor TCRs more at resection than at follow-up.

This clonotype has more than one count but fewer than ten. Its antigen is not known. Every TCR cDNA molecule carried a tag that served as a unique molecular identifier. TCRdb re-derived calls from the 5' RACE reads in MiXCR, one entry per CDR3 protein. The profile shows some 45,000 distinct CDR3 sequences, about 12% of them singletons. Per germline, CDR1 SEHNR and CDR2 FQNEAQ (reference sequence). Trimming took off 2 bases at V and 2 bases at J, with 12 bases between the two ends. The CDR3 is 15 residues long. Sample time point: sample taken at primary tumor resection. Frozen PBMC, nontumor lung or tumor provided whole RNA, which was sequenced unsorted. Samples came from roughly 70 TRACERx patients with untreated early-stage lung cancer.

The rearrangement joins TRBV7-9 to TRBJ2-5, with a tentative D call TRBD1 (5 bases). The material was PBMCs, obtained at surgery. This TCR derives from a female donor with early-stage non-small cell lung cancer. The CDR3 DNA reads TGTGCCAGCAGCTTACTCAAGGGGCAGCAAGAGACCCAGTACTTC. The encoded protein is CASSLLKGQQETQYF.